This T cell receptor beta chain was sequenced for a study of CD8+CD57+ T cells in acquired aplastic anemia. At the level of the study: DNA recovered from sorted CD4+ and CD8+ cells had a mean of about 3.5 ug. General study results and limits: Common to patients and controls were twenty-nine CD8+ CDR3 sequences.

It was patients with CD8+CD57+ cell expansion by flow cytometry who were chosen for sequencing. The template used for profiling TCR beta VDJ and CDR3 was genomic DNA. A single record per CDR3 protein comes from TCRdb applying MiXCR to the reads. The table has some 170,000 distinct CDR3 sequences, roughly 65% seen once. This clonotype has just one count. Its target is not known. The trim removed 6 bases at V and 0 bases at J, leaving 5 bases unmatched. The CDR3 totals 16 residues. Germline CDR1 and CDR2: SNHLY and FYNNEI. The receptor was derived from a human donor with aplastic anemia. Sequences were obtained from sorted CD4+, CD8+, or CD8+CD57+ T cells (not recorded which) from PBMCs. The J gene is TRBJ1-6, the V gene TRBV2; 7 bases match TRBD1. The CDR3 reads CASRGGQSSYNSPLHF. In nucleotides, the CDR3 is TGTGCCAGCAGAGGGGGACAGAGCTCCTATAATTCACCCCTCCACTTT.